This is a list of T cell receptor beta chains from one sample in a study of post-analysis software for immune sequencing data. TCRdb recomputed calls from the PCR reads with MiXCR, one row per CDR3 protein. The table includes some 700,000 distinct CDR3 sequences, around 60% detected once. The sample comprised blood. The source of these receptors is a girl under 10 years old with multiple sclerosis. The CDR3 runs from the conserved cysteine through the conserved F or W. A D gene is named only where the DNA matches it firmly. Rows give clone size only sometimes, using once, few, many, or a class for an expanded clone.

d_call	clone_size	cdr3_length	v_call	j_call	cdr3_nt	cdr3_aa
TRBD2	-	15	TRBV20-1	TRBJ2-1	TGCAGTGCTGACAATCCGGGACTAGTACCGGATGAGCAGTTCTTC	CSADNPGLVPDEQFF
-	few	15	TRBV7-9	TRBJ2-1	TGTGCCAGCAGCCCTCCAAAGGGGCGCTACAATGAGCAGTTCTTC	CASSPPKGRYNEQFF
-	few	15	TRBV6-6	TRBJ2-5	TGTGCCAGCAGTTCCCTGTTGGGGACGCGAGAGACCCAGTACTTC	CASSSLLGTRETQYF
TRBD2	-	17	TRBV28	TRBJ2-1	TGTGCCAGCAGTCCCCTGGCTAGCGGGGCGGGGTGGAATGAGCAGTTCTTC	CASSPLASGAGWNEQFF
TRBD1	many	15	TRBV7-9	TRBJ2-7	TGTGCCAGCAGCTCGACGACAGGGACCTCCTACGAGCAGTACTTC	CASSSTTGTSYEQYF
-	-	15	TRBV12-3/TRBV12-4	TRBJ1-6	TGTGCCAGCAGTTTATTGGGGGGCGGTGATTCACCCCTCCACTTT	CASSLLGGGDSPLHF
TRBD2	-	14	TRBV20-1	TRBJ2-3	TGCAGTGCCCCCCGAGCGGGGAGCACAGATATGCAGTATTTT	CSAPRAGSTDMQYF
-	-	15	TRBV13	TRBJ1-5	TGTGCCAGCAGCTTAGGTTTAGGGGGCAATCAGCCCCAGCATTTT	CASSLGLGGNQPQHF
TRBD2	-	17	TRBV27	TRBJ2-1	TGTGCCAGCAGTTTACTAGCGGGAGAGGGTGTAGGGAATGAGCAGTTCTTC	CASSLLAGEGVGNEQFF
-	-	14	TRBV6-2/TRBV6-3	TRBJ2-1	TGTGCCAGCAGTTACCTAAACCCCTACAATGAGCAGTTCTTC	CASSYLNPYNEQFF
-	-	13	TRBV20-1	TRBJ2-1	TGCAGTGCTAGACAAGGATCCCACAATGAGCAGTTCTTC	CSARQGSHNEQFF
-	few	14	TRBV4-3	TRBJ2-3	TGCGCCAGCAGCCAAGAAAGCTGGGCAGATACGCAGTATTTT	CASSQESWADTQYF
-	-	14	TRBV12-3/TRBV12-4	TRBJ2-3	TGTGCCAGCAGTTTAATTATCGCTGGCGGTACGCAGTATTTT	CASSLIIAGGTQYF
-	few	15	TRBV29-1	TRBJ2-3	TGCAGCGTCGCCCCATCTGCCGCCAACACAGATACGCAGTATTTT	CSVAPSAANTDTQYF
-	few	14	TRBV4-2	TRBJ1-1	TGTGCCAGCAGCAGCTTGGGGGAAGGAACTGAAGCTTTCTTT	CASSSLGEGTEAFF
TRBD1	-	16	TRBV27	TRBJ2-5	TGTGCCAGCAGTTTAGAGTCCGGGACAGAACAAGAGACCCAGTACTTC	CASSLESGTEQETQYF
-	-	14	TRBV6-4	TRBJ2-3	TGTGCCAGCAGTGACGGGGGAGACACAGATACGCAGTATTTT	CASSDGGDTDTQYF
-	-	15	TRBV14	TRBJ1-2	TGTGCCAGCAGCCGCGGGTTAGGGGAGTGGCGAGGCTACACCTTC	CASSRGLGEWRGYTF
-	few	14	TRBV12-3/TRBV12-4	TRBJ1-3	TGTGCCAGCAGTGGGACGGACTCCGGAAACACCATATATTTT	CASSGTDSGNTIYF
TRBD1	-	17	TRBV3-1	TRBJ1-4	TGTGCCAGCAGCCTCCGACAGGGGTCTGCAAATAATGAAAAACTGTTTTTT	CASSLRQGSANNEKLFF
-	-	11	TRBV29-1	TRBJ1-2	TGCAGCGTTTTGACCGACGGGGGCTACACCTTC	CSVLTDGGYTF
-	-	18	TRBV5-1	TRBJ2-3	TGCGCCAGCAGTTTTTCGGGACACTCCACCGGTGACACAGATACGCAGTATTTT	CASSFSGHSTGDTDTQYF
-	-	16	TRBV7-8	TRBJ2-4	TGTGCCAGCAGCAGGGGGGTGGGGATAGCCAAAAACATTCAGTACTTC	CASSRGVGIAKNIQYF